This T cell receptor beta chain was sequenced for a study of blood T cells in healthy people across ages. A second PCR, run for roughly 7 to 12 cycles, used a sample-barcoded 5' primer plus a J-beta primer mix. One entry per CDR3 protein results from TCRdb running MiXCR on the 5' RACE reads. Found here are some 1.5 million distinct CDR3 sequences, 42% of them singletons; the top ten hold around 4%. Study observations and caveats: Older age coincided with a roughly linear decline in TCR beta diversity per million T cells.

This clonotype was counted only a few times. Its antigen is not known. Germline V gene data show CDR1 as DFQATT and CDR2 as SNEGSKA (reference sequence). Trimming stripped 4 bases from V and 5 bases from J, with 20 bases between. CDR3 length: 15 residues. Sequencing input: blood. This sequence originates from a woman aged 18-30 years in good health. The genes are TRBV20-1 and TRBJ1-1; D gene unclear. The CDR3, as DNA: TGCAGTGCTACAGACCCCTCGAAAGTCAGGACTGAAGCTTTCTTT. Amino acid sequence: CSATDPSKVRTEAFF.